The next 20 T cell receptor beta chains were all read from a single sample in a study of human T cells and chemical hapten exposure. TCRdb called the RACE reads again in MiXCR, with one record for every CDR3 protein. Seen here are tens of thousands of distinct CDR3 sequences, over 7.5% observed once, and the top ten hold 10% to 15%. Time point reported: patch test 1, 2 weeks after DPC sensitization. Documented treatment: therapeutic diphenylcyclopropenone sensitization with weekly scalp DPC. The sample consisted of whole blood, taken in connection with sensitization to the hapten diphenylcyclopropenone (DPC). These TCRs come from a woman aged 40 to 55 with alopecia areata. Some clones in this sample may be carry-over from other donors' samples.

This clonotype was observed many times. The chain couples TRBV27 to TRBJ1-6, with 10 nucleotides matching TRBD1. Trimming cost V 0 bases and J 5 bases; bases outside gene matches: 1. Germline V CDR1 and CDR2: MNHEY, SMNVEV (reference sequence). This CDR3 region has 16 residues. CDR3 sequence reads: CASSLSGQGNNSPLHF. CDR3 DNA sequence: TGTGCCAGCAGTTTATCGGGACAGGGGAATAATTCACCCCTCCACTTT.

The chain is built from TRBV29-1 and TRBJ2-1; 8 bases are a match to TRBD2. Germline values: CDR1 SQVTM, CDR2 ANQGSEA. This CDR3 spans 15 amino acids. Unmatched junction bases numbered 13, after V lost 2 bases and J lost 10 bases. The CDR3 region is CSVESPSGGLREQFF. CDR3 sequence (DNA): TGCAGCGTTGAAAGTCCCAGCGGGGGTCTGAGAGAGCAGTTCTTC.

A note on this clonotype: At one boundary the junction diverges from the germline segment, which might be a read error. The chain has TRBV5-1 and TRBJ2-7, with 9 bases that match TRBD1. The CDR3 covers 13 residues. Per germline, CDR1 SGHRS and CDR2 YFSETQ. This CDR3 reads CASSLTGGYGQYF. In DNA, the CDR3 is TGCGCCAGCAGCTTGACAGGGGGCTACGGGCAGTACTTC.

This clonotype was picked up many times. In nucleotides, the CDR3 is TGTGCCAGCAGCCAAGAGCAGCGGGGGTACAATGAGCAGTTCTTC. Translating gives CASSQEQRGYNEQFF. J is TRBJ2-1 and V is TRBV3-1; 8 positions agree with TRBD2. Germline CDR1 and CDR2: LGHDT and YNNKEL (reference sequence). With 0 bases clipped from V and 4 bases from J, the junction kept 2 bases outside the gene matches. CDR3 length: 15 residues.

Ten or more counts support this clonotype. The J gene is TRBJ2-7, the V gene TRBV30; weak D call: TRBD2 (5 bases). Trimming left V 5 bases short and J 2 bases short, with 16 bases between. The CDR3 is 14 amino acids. The germline V gene has CDR1 GTSNPN and CDR2 SVGIG (reference sequence). CDR3 DNA: TGTGCCTGGGGAAACGGACTGCCGCCCTACGAGCAGTACTTC. Amino acids: CAWGNGLPPYEQYF.

The CDR3 is CASSPVGTETNEKLFF. Written as DNA, the CDR3 is TGCGCCAGCAGCCCCGTTGGAACAGAAACTAATGAAAAACTGTTTTTT. J is TRBJ1-4 and V is TRBV5-1, with D hard to call. Germline CDR1 is SGHRS and CDR2 is YFSETQ. Trimming took 4 bases from V and 1 from J, leaving 14 bases between them. The CDR3 sequence is 16 residues long.

This clonotype was detected many times. The chain has TRBV3-1 and TRBJ1-2; D might be TRBD1 (5 bases). CDR1 LGHDT and CDR2 YNNKEL come from the germline V gene (reference sequence). V was shortened by 0 bases and J by 0 bases, with 20 bases between the two germline ends. The CDR3 is 19 amino acids. The CDR3: CASSQDLQPQTGPNYGYTF. The CDR3 DNA is TGTGCCAGCAGCCAAGACTTACAGCCTCAAACAGGCCCTAACTATGGCTACACCTTC.

This clonotype was recorded at least ten times. This chain uses TRBV28 with TRBJ1-4; D ambiguous. The CDR3 extends over 15 amino acids. Germline V gene data show CDR1 as MDHEN and CDR2 as SYDVKM. V lost 3 bases, J lost 7 bases, and 15 bases lay in between. As DNA, the CDR3 is TGTGCCAGCAGTTTTACCGGATCCTCGAGTGAAAAACTGTTTTTT. Amino acids: CASSFTGSSSEKLFF.

This clonotype was picked up many times. The chain joins TRBV2 to TRBJ2-7; 8 bases agree with TRBD1. The CDR3 extends over 16 amino acids. The germline CDR1 and CDR2 sequences are SNHLY and FYNNEI. The V and J ends lost 6 bases and 5 bases, in that order; junction bases with no gene match: 15. CDR3: CASRGVPGQADHEQYF. In DNA, the CDR3 is TGTGCCAGCAGGGGAGTGCCGGGACAGGCGGACCACGAGCAGTACTTC.

The chain recombines TRBV29-1 with TRBJ2-5; D gene ambiguous. V lost 4 bases to trimming and J lost 2 bases, with 5 bases between them. The CDR3 spans 11 residues. Germline V CDR1 and CDR2: SQVTM, ANQGSEA. CDR3 DNA sequence: TGCAGCGTTGGGCCACAAGAGACCCAGTACTTC. This sequence encodes CSVGPQETQYF. Using reference TRBV29-1 and TRBJ2-5 for the parts outside the CDR3, the full variable domain is SAVISQKPSRDICQRGTSLTIQCQVDSQVTMMFWYRQQPGQSLTLIATANQGSEATYESGFVIDKFPISRPNLTFSTLTVSNMSPEDSSIYLCSVGPQETQYFGPGTRLLVL.

This clonotype was seen a handful of times. The chain's CDR3 is CASSLWAHTSTDTQYF. The CDR3 coding sequence is TGTGCCAGCAGCTTATGGGCACACACTAGCACAGATACGCAGTATTTT. The chain employs TRBV7-8 and TRBJ2-3; D is ambiguous. This CDR3 region has 16 residues. CDR1 is SGHVS, CDR2 FQNEAQ, per germline. Trimming stripped 2 bases from V and 0 bases from J, with 12 bases between.

This chain uses TRBV11-3 with TRBJ2-3; D gene ambiguous. The CDR3 covers 15 residues. Per the germline V gene, CDR1 is SGHNT and CDR2 is YENEEA. Trimming shortened V by 0 bases and J by 3 bases, and 10 bases separated the two germline ends. CDR3 bases: TGTGCCAGCAGCTTAGATGGGCAGCAGACAGATACGCAGTATTTT. This encodes CASSLDGQQTDTQYF.

This clonotype was seen many times. The genes are TRBV3-1 and TRBJ1-2; no definite D call. Trimming left V 1 base short and J 4 bases short, with 13 bases between. The germline V gene has CDR1 LGHDT and CDR2 YNNKEL (reference sequence). The CDR3 extends over 15 amino acids. This chain's CDR3 is CASSQVEGRGYGYTF. CDR3 bases: TGTGCCAGCAGCCAAGTAGAAGGGCGAGGCTATGGCTACACCTTC.

This clonotype was counted at least ten times. The chain uses TRBV2 and TRBJ2-3; no clear D gene. The CDR3 consists of 11 residues. Germline V gene lookup returns CDR1 SNHLY and CDR2 FYNNEI. Trimming left V 6 bases short and J 7 bases short, with 8 bases between. The CDR3, as DNA: TGTGCCAGCAGAGCTGGGAATACGCAGTATTTT. Protein sequence: CASRAGNTQYF.

This clonotype has ten or more counts. The chain carries TRBV12-3 or TRBV12-4 and TRBJ2-7; the D gene is possibly TRBD1 (6 bases). This CDR3 contains 15 residues. The V end lost 6 bases, the J end lost 6 bases, and 21 bases lay between the germline ends. The CDR3 bases are TGTGCCAGCAGCATGGGACATGCGGGCAGAGGCGAGCAGTACTTC. Its translation is CASSMGHAGRGEQYF.

This clonotype occurred a few times. The rearrangement links TRBV2 to TRBJ2-2; 9 positions match TRBD2. Per germline, CDR1 SNHLY and CDR2 FYNNEI. The length of the CDR3 is 15 residues. V lost 6 bases, J lost 3 bases, and 5 bases stayed unmatched. The CDR3 sequence is CASRAAGGYTGELFF. The CDR3 DNA sequence: TGTGCCAGCAGGGCAGCGGGGGGCTACACCGGGGAGCTGTTTTTT.

In its sample, this clonotype was seen many times. The chain couples TRBV7-2 to TRBJ2-2; 8 bases align to TRBD2. The germline V gene has CDR1 SGHTA and CDR2 FQGNSA. This CDR3 has 15 residues. The ends lost 1 base at V and 5 bases at J; junction bases unmatched: 3. CDR3 residues: CASSLDGGGTGELFF. CDR3 bases: TGTGCCAGCAGCTTAGACGGCGGGGGGACCGGGGAGCTGTTTTTT. The full variable domain, with the rest looked up from reference TRBV7-2 and TRBJ2-2, is GAGVSQSPSNKVTEKGKDVELRCDPISGHTALYWYRQSLGQGLEFLIYFQGNSAPDKSGLPSDRFSAERTGGSVSTLTIQRTQQEDSAVYLCASSLDGGGTGELFFGEGSRLTVL.

The chain recombines TRBV9 with TRBJ2-1; D is ambiguous. The germline V and J ends were trimmed by 2 bases and 7 bases, with 7 bases remaining between them. Per the germline V gene, CDR1 is SGDLS and CDR2 is YYNGEE. The CDR3 length is 12 residues. CDR3 sequence reads: CASSVYGNEQFF. The CDR3 region has the DNA TGTGCCAGCAGCGTCTACGGGAATGAGCAGTTCTTC.

The J gene is TRBJ2-5, the V gene TRBV7-2, with D hard to call. The CDR3 covers 15 residues. Deletions cut 2 bases from V and 1 base from J, with 11 bases between. Germline V lookup: CDR1 SGHTA, CDR2 FQGNSA. CDR3 protein: CASSLQVGPQETQYF. The CDR3 bases are TGTGCCAGCAGCTTACAGGTGGGCCCCCAAGAGACCCAGTACTTC.

This clonotype was counted many times. CDR3 DNA sequence: TGTGCCAGCAGTAGAGGGGGCGCAAGCACTGAAGCTTTCTTT. Its protein is CASSRGGASTEAFF. This chain joins TRBV6-5 and TRBJ1-1, with 7 nucleotides matching TRBD1. The germline V gene has CDR1 MNHEY and CDR2 SVGAGI. This CDR3 has 14 amino acids. V shed 5 bases, J shed 4 bases, and the junction held 7 bases outside the gene matches.